The rows below give T cell receptor beta chains drawn from one sample of a study of cytomegalovirus exposure and HLA in healthy donors. Some clones are missing from TCRdb's copy, which holds only in-frame ones; the method was immunoSEQ multiplex PCR. This repertoire shows 85,000 to 100,000 clones, around 60% found once; its top ten account for roughly 3.2%. Sequencing was performed on PBMCs. Receptors originate from a man in his fifties or sixties in good health and CMV-seronegative. Both conserved end residues are part of each CDR3. Each record gives: J gene, V gene, D gene, clone size, CDR3 protein, CDR3 DNA. D genes are given only for firm matches. Rows may omit the clone size; those that give it use once, few, many or a size class.

TRBJ2-5	TRBV7-3	-	-	CASSVTGLQETQYF	TGTGCCAGCAGCGTCACAGGGTTGCAAGAGACCCAGTACTTC
TRBJ1-1	TRBV28	TRBD1	few	CASSGPGGTEAFF	TGTGCCAGCAGTGGACCAGGGGGCACTGAAGCTTTCTTT
TRBJ1-1	TRBV4-1	-	-	CASSQDGGRLGGSIRAFF	TGCGCCAGCAGCCAAGATGGGGGACGCCTGGGGGGGTCGATACGGGCTTTCTTT
TRBJ1-1	TRBV2	-	-	CASSELGDEAFF	TGTGCCAGCAGTGAGCTCGGGGATGAAGCTTTCTTT
TRBJ2-7	TRBV5-1	TRBD1	-	CASSLVGQGAYEQYF	TGCGCCAGCAGCTTGGTGGGACAGGGGGCCTACGAGCAGTACTTC
TRBJ2-7	TRBV30	TRBD2	-	CAWSVIAGVVEQYF	TGTGCCTGGAGTGTAATTGCGGGGGTCGTGGAGCAGTACTTC
TRBJ2-5	TRBV15	TRBD1	once	CATSEGTGEGETQYF	TGTGCCACCAGCGAAGGGACAGGGGAAGGAGAGACCCAGTACTTC
TRBJ1-4	TRBV5-4	TRBD1	-	CASSTRQGATNEKLFF	TGTGCCAGCAGCACCCGACAGGGCGCAACTAATGAAAAACTGTTTTTT
TRBJ2-1	TRBV4-2	-	few	CASSQDGEAGDSYNEQFF	TGTGCCAGCAGCCAAGATGGGGAAGCGGGCGACTCCTACAATGAGCAGTTCTTC
TRBJ2-5	TRBV11-3	-	few	CASSLGVAGSGETQYF	TGTGCCAGCAGCTTAGGGGTCGCCGGGAGTGGGGAGACCCAGTACTTC
TRBJ2-7	TRBV7-8	-	-	CASSPEREQYF	TGTGCCAGCAGCCCAGAGAGGGAGCAGTACTTC
TRBJ2-7	TRBV7-7	-	-	CASSLGLANEQYF	TGTGCTAGCAGCTTAGGGCTAGCGAACGAGCAGTACTTC
TRBJ2-1	TRBV9	-	-	CASSGRQLYNEQFF	TGTGCCAGCAGCGGGAGACAGTTATACAATGAGCAGTTCTTC
TRBJ1-5	TRBV19	TRBD1	-	CASSLPTGGKYNQPQHF	TGTGCCAGTAGTCTCCCGACAGGGGGCAAATATAATCAGCCCCAGCATTTT
TRBJ1-5	TRBV11-2	-	-	CASSLRGRQGVNQPQHF	TGTGCCAGCAGCTTAAGAGGGAGGCAGGGAGTCAATCAGCCCCAGCATTTT
TRBJ2-5	TRBV27	TRBD1	few	CASRPRRGSEKTQYF	TGTGCCAGCAGGCCGCGCAGGGGGTCGGAGAAGACCCAGTACTTC
TRBJ2-1	TRBV19	-	-	CASMGYLYNEQFF	TGTGCCAGTATGGGCTACCTATACAATGAGCAGTTCTTC
TRBJ2-7	TRBV4-2	TRBD2	-	CASSQLRGGEQYF	TGTGCCAGCAGCCAACTCCGGGGGGGCGAGCAGTACTTC
TRBJ2-5	TRBV4-1	-	-	CASSQDPSGETQYF	TGCGCCAGCAGCCAAGACCCCAGCGGTGAGACCCAGTACTTC
TRBJ1-2	TRBV19	TRBD1	-	CASSIFTGEDYGYTF	TGTGCCAGTAGTATTTTCACAGGGGAGGACTATGGCTACACCTTC
TRBJ2-7	TRBV15	-	-	CATSRDRYEQYF	TGTGCCACCAGCAGAGACAGATACGAGCAGTACTTC
TRBJ2-3	TRBV4-2	-	-	CASSQAPLQASTDTQYF	TGTGCCAGCAGCCAGGCCCCGTTGCAGGCTAGCACAGATACGCAGTATTTT
TRBJ1-2	TRBV29-1	-	-	CSVGPEGYTF	TGCAGCGTTGGGCCGGAGGGCTACACCTTC
TRBJ2-1	TRBV12-2	-	few	CASRLLYFRDNEQFF	TGTGCAAGTCGCTTGCTTTACTTCCGGGACAATGAGCAGTTCTTC